The present entry profiles one T cell receptor beta chain with its context. Antigen unknown. Expressed TCRB transcripts were sequenced because the isolated RNA had all been reverse transcribed beforehand. Profiled with immunoSEQ multiplex PCR; TCRdb holds only in-frame clones, not every one. Of approximately 600,000 clones in the sample, around 11% are singletons; the top ten hold 0.095% to 0.15%. This sample is part of a study of beta chain features in type 1 diabetes. Study as a whole: In all, more than 90,000,000 sorted cells from all samples were analyzed. Study results and limitations: A moderate, significant TCRB CDR3 shortening appeared in type 1 diabetes across four CD4+ subsets. Relative to healthy donors, patients appeared to have naive, central memory and Treg TCRB repertoires that were more similar.

Germline CDR1 and CDR2: SGHRS and YFSETQ. Trimming shortened V by 5 bases and J by 1 base, and 14 bases separated the two germline ends. This CDR3 has 15 residues. The specimen was naive CD4+ T cells from blood. This TCR was recovered from a man aged 30 to 39 with type 1 diabetes. This chain uses TRBV5-1 with TRBJ2-3, with D possibly being TRBD1 (5 bases). CDR3 nucleotide sequence: TGCGCCAGCAGGACGGTGGCAGGGCGCACAGATACGCAGTATTTT. It translates to CASRTVAGRTDTQYF.